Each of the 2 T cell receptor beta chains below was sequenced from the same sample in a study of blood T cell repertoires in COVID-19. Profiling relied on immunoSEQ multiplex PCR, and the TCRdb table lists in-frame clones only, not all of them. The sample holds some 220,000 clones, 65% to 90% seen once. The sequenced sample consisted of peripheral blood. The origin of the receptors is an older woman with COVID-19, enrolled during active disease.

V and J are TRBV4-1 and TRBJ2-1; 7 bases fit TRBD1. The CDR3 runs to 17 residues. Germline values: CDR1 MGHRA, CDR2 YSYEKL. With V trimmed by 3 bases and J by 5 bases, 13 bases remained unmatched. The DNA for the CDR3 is TGCGCCAGCAGCCAGCGGAAACAGGGGATAGGGGACAATGAGCAGTTCTTC. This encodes CASSQRKQGIGDNEQFF.

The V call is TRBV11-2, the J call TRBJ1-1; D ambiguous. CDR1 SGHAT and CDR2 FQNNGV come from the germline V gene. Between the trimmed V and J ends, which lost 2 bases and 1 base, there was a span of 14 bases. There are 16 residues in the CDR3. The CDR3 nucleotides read TGTGCCAGCAGCTTATCGGCGCTGGGCCCGAACACTGAAGCTTTCTTT. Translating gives CASSLSALGPNTEAFF.